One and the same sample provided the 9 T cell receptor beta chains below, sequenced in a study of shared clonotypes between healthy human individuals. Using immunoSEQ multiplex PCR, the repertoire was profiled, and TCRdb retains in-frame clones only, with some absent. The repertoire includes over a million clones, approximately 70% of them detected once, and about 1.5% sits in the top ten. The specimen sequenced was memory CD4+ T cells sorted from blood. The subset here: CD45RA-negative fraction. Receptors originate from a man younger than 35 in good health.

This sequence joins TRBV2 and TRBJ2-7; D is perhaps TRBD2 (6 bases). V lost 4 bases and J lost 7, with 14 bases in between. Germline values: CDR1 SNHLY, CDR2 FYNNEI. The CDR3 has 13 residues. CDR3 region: CASSVGGRVEQYF. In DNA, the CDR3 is TGTGCCAGCAGTGTGGGGGGAAGGGTTGAGCAGTACTTC.

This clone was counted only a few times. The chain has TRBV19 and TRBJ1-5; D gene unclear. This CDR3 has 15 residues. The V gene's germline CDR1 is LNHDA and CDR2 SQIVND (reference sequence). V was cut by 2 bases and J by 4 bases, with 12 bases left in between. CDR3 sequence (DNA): TGTGCCAGTAGTATATTGCGTGCTCCTAATCAGCCCCAGCATTTT. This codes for CASSILRAPNQPQHF.

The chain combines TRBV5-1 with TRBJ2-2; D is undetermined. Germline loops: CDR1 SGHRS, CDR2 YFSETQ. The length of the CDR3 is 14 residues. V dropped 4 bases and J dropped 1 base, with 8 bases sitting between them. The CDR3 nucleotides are TGCGCCAGCAGCCCTCCTCTGAACACCGGGGAGCTGTTTTTT. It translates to CASSPPLNTGELFF.

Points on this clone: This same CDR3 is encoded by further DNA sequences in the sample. The CDR3 bases are TGCGCCAGCAGCGCGGGACCGATGAACACTGAAGCTTTCTTT. Its protein product is CASSAGPMNTEAFF. The gene calls are TRBV5-1 and TRBJ1-1; the D gene is possibly TRBD1 (5 bases). The CDR3 loop spans 14 amino acids. Trimming pared 4 bases from V and 0 bases from J, leaving 10 bases between. Germline V gene data show CDR1 as SGHRS and CDR2 as YFSETQ.

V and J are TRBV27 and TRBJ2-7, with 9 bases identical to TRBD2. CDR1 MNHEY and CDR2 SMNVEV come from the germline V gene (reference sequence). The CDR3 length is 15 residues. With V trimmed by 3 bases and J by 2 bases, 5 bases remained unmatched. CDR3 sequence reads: CASSFSLAGPYEQYF. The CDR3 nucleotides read TGTGCCAGCAGTTTCTCCCTAGCGGGGCCCTACGAGCAGTACTTC.

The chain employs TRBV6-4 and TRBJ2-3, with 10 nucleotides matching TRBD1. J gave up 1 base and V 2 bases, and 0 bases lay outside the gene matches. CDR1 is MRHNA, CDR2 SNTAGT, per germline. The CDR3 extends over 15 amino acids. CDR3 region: CASSDGTGGTDTQYF. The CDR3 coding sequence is TGTGCCAGCAGTGACGGGACAGGGGGCACAGATACGCAGTATTTT.

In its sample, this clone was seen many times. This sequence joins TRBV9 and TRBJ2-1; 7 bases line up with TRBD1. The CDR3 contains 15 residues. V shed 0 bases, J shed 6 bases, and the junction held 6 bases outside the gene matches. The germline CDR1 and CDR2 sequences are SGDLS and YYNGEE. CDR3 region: CASSVVWDSINEQFF. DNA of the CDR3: TGTGCCAGCAGCGTAGTTTGGGACAGTATCAATGAGCAGTTCTTC.

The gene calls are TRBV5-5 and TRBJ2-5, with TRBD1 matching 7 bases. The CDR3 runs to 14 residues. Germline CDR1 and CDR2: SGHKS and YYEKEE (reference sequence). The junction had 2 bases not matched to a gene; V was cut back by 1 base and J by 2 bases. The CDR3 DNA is TGTGCCAGCAGCTTGAACAGGGGACAAGAGACCCAGTACTTC. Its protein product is CASSLNRGQETQYF.

CDR3 coding DNA: TGTGCCAGCAGTGAGGATGGGGTCCGCCCTTATCCTGGCTACACCTTC. This gives the protein CASSEDGVRPYPGYTF. This chain uses TRBV2 with TRBJ1-2, with D unresolved. In germline, CDR1 is SNHLY, CDR2 FYNNEI. The CDR3 loop spans 16 amino acids. Trimming took off 3 bases at V and 7 bases at J, with 21 bases between the two ends. Combining the CDR3 with reference TRBV2 and TRBJ1-2 gives the whole variable domain EPEVTQTPSHQVTQMGQEVILRCVPISNHLYFYWYRQILGQKVEFLVSFYNNEISEKSEIFDDQFSVERPDGSNFTLKIRSTKLEDSAMYFCASSEDGVRPYPGYTFGSGTRLTVV.